This T cell receptor (beta chain) was sequenced for a study of identical twins. Looked up from germline, CDR1 is GTSNPN and CDR2 is SVGIG (reference sequence). The CDR3 length is 16 residues. Deletions cut 0 bases from V and 0 bases from J, with 15 bases between. TCRdb redid the calling of the 5' RACE reads with MiXCR, one entry per CDR3 protein. The table lists about 190,000 distinct CDR3 sequences, 15% to 20% of them singletons, with over 35% in the top ten. Broader study findings: Within beta out-of-frame sequences, the excess sharing observed between twins was weaker.

This clonotype was picked up a small number of times. Its antigen is currently unknown. In addition, the sample was reused for a study of T cells expressing NK-cell markers.

The specimen sequenced was CD8+ T cells sorted from blood. This sequence originates from a woman under 30 in good health. The rearrangement joins TRBV30 to TRBJ2-7; D is unclear. This CDR3 reads CAWSVRAGAPSYEQYF. CDR3 DNA: TGTGCCTGGAGTGTACGGGCTGGTGCCCCCTCCTACGAGCAGTACTTC. The variable domain in full, with the rest retrieved from reference TRBV30 and TRBJ2-7, is SQTIHQWPATLVQPVGSPLSLECTVEGTSNPNLYWYRQAAGRGLQLLFYSVGIGQISSEVPQNLSASRPQDRQFILSSKKLLLSDSGFYLCAWSVRAGAPSYEQYFGPGTRLTVT.